These T cell receptor beta chains were read from a single sample in a study of PD-1 blockade in classical Hodgkin lymphoma. Using immunoSEQ multiplex PCR, the repertoire was profiled, and TCRdb retains in-frame clones only, with some absent. The sample carries about 35,000 clones, more than 80% recorded once. Sequenced material: CD4+ T cells from blood, taken at baseline. The receptors derive from a human donor with classical Hodgkin lymphoma. Each CDR3 is given with its conserved first and last residue. D genes are given only for firm matches. For some rows the clone size is stated as once, few or many, or as a class when expanded; others skip it.

d_call,clone_size,v_call,j_call,cdr3_nt,cdr3_aa
.,.,TRBV20-1,TRBJ2-1,TGCAGTGCTAGATTTTACAATGAGCAGTTCTTC,CSARFYNEQFF
.,.,TRBV30,TRBJ2-2,TGTGCCTGGAGTGTAATTGGTGCCAAACCCGGGGAGCTGTTTTTT,CAWSVIGAKPGELFF
.,once,TRBV7-9,TRBJ1-4,TGTGCCAGCAGCCCACCCCGCAGAGTTGCAACTAATGAAAAACTGTTTTTT,CASSPPRRVATNEKLFF
.,.,TRBV9,TRBJ2-7,TGTGCCAGCAGCGCCAGGGCTAGCGACTACGAGCAGTACTTC,CASSARASDYEQYF
TRBD1,.,TRBV27,TRBJ2-7,TGTGCCAGCAGAAACCAGGGGGCGCGTGCCGAGCAGTACTTC,CASRNQGARAEQYF
.,.,TRBV30,TRBJ1-1,TGTGCCGGCAAGACACCTCGGAACACTGAAGCTTTCTTT,CAGKTPRNTEAFF
.,.,TRBV7-2,TRBJ1-1,TGTGCCAGCAGCTTAGAGTTTCGGGTGGGGGACCCTAGAGCTTTCTTT,CASSLEFRVGDPRAFF
TRBD1,.,TRBV19,TRBJ1-2,TGTGCCAGTGCAAACGACAGGGAAGTTTATGGCTACACCTTC,CASANDREVYGYTF
TRBD2,.,TRBV27,TRBJ2-5,TGTGCCAGCAGCCTAGCGGGAGTTGGGGAGACCCAGTACTTC,CASSLAGVGETQYF
.,few,TRBV30,TRBJ1-4,TGTGCCTGGAGACTTAGCGCTAATGAAAAACTGTTTTTT,CAWRLSANEKLFF
TRBD1,once,TRBV6-4,TRBJ2-5,TGTGCCAGCAGTCAACAGACAGGGGATGGGGAGACCCAGTACTTC,CASSQQTGDGETQYF
.,once,TRBV28,TRBJ2-2,TGTGCCTGTAGCGGCAACACCGGGGAGCTGTTTTTT,CACSGNTGELFF
TRBD1,.,TRBV2,TRBJ1-5,TGTGCCAGCAATCCACAGGGGGCGTTGGCCCAGCCCCAGCATTTT,CASNPQGALAQPQHF
TRBD2,.,TRBV27,TRBJ2-1,TGTGCCAGCAGGCTTAGCGGGACGGCCTACAATGAGCAGTTCTTC,CASRLSGTAYNEQFF
TRBD2,.,TRBV27,TRBJ2-1,TGTGCCAGCAGTTTTCATTCCCCGACTAGCGGGAGGGCTTTGAGCTCCTACAATGAGCAGTTCTTC,CASSFHSPTSGRALSSYNEQFF
TRBD1,.,TRBV5-1,TRBJ2-7,TGCGCCAGCCGTTCGGGACAGGGCCCCTACGAGCAGTACTTC,CASRSGQGPYEQYF
.,.,TRBV28,TRBJ2-1,TGTGCCAGCAGACGAGGGGCGCTGTACAATGAGCAGTTCTTC,CASRRGALYNEQFF